These 12 T cell receptor beta chains were sequenced from one sample in a study of blood T cell repertoires in COVID-19 (dated by TCRdb to the early 2020s). The method behind the library was the immunoSEQ multiplex PCR assay. The immuneACCESS repertoire file appears here via TCRdb, limited to in-frame rearrangements. These files lack a portion of the clones; in checked studies, under half of the deficit traces to unresolved V genes, and the cause of the others is not known. Here the sample has about 300,000 clones; approximately 88% occur a single time. Around 1.6% of the sample goes to the ten largest clones. Sequenced: peripheral blood. These receptors were obtained from a woman aged 25 to 39 with COVID-19, enrolled during active disease.

This sequence joins TRBV4-1 and TRBJ2-6, with 16 bases lining up with TRBD2. CDR1 is MGHRA, CDR2 YSYEKL, per germline. The CDR3 runs 22 residues. V was clipped by 5 bases and J by 2 bases; unmatched bases: 15. CDR3 in amino acids: CASSSKTPGTSGGATGANVLTF. CDR3 DNA: TGCGCCAGCAGCTCGAAAACCCCTGGGACTAGCGGGGGGGCAACTGGGGCCAACGTCCTGACTTTC.

The chain couples TRBV27 to TRBJ2-2; 7 bases match TRBD2. CDR1 and CDR2 from the germline V gene are MNHEY and SMNVEV (reference sequence). The CDR3 contains 15 residues. J lost 0 bases, V lost 8 bases, and 6 bases had no gene match. The CDR3 DNA reads as TGTGCCAGCCCGGGAGGCCTGACGAACACCGGGGAGCTGTTTTTT. Its translation: CASPGGLTNTGELFF.

The chain is built from TRBV24-1 and TRBJ1-1; D remains unclear. The CDR3 consists of 14 residues. V lost 6 bases to trimming and J lost 5 bases, with 15 bases between them. CDR1 and CDR2 (germline): KGHDR, SFDVKD. In DNA, the CDR3 is TGTGCCACCAGTTCCGGGGTTAAAGGGACTGAAGCTTTCTTT. This gives the protein CATSSGVKGTEAFF.

The chain uses TRBV28 and TRBJ1-5, with a possible D match to TRBD1 (5 bases). From germline, CDR1 is MDHEN and CDR2 SYDVKM. V lost 4 bases, J lost 7 bases, and 17 bases lay in between. This CDR3 spans 15 amino acids. The CDR3 DNA reads as TGTGCCAGCAGTTCGTGGAATCAGGGTAGCCAGCCCCAGCATTTT. Residues: CASSSWNQGSQPQHF. Full variable domain (missing parts from reference TRBV28 and TRBJ1-5): DVKVTQSSRYLVKRTGEKVFLECVQDMDHENMFWYRQDPGLGLRLIYFSYDVKMKEKGDIPEGYSVSREKKERFSLILESASTNQTSMYLCASSSWNQGSQPQHFGDGTRLSIL.

The rearrangement joins TRBV5-1 to TRBJ1-1; TRBD1 is a possible D gene (6 bases). The CDR3 has 15 amino acids. The V end lost 2 bases, the J end lost 1 base, and 12 bases lay between the germline ends. Germline CDR1 is SGHRS and CDR2 is YFSETQ. This CDR3 reads CASSFNRDKNTEAFF. CDR3 coding DNA: TGCGCCAGCAGCTTTAACAGGGATAAGAACACTGAAGCTTTCTTT.

The chain employs TRBV4-3 and TRBJ2-2; the match to TRBD2 covers 16 bases. The CDR3 has 18 amino acids. After removal of 0 bases from V and 6 bases from J, the junction contained 4 bases not matched to a gene. Germline V gene lookup returns CDR1 LGHNA and CDR2 YSLEER. CDR3 sequence reads: CASSQEGLAGGPAGELFF. As DNA, the CDR3 is TGCGCCAGCAGCCAAGAGGGACTAGCGGGGGGGCCCGCCGGGGAGCTGTTTTTT.

The J gene is TRBJ1-2, the V gene TRBV6-5; D remains ambiguous. The V gene's germline CDR1 is MNHEY and CDR2 SVGAGI. The CDR3 extends over 15 amino acids. Trimming cost V 0 bases and J 6 bases, with 14 bases left between them. The CDR3 region is CASSYSRWERNGYTF. CDR3 nucleotides: TGTGCCAGCAGTTACTCGAGGTGGGAGAGGAATGGCTACACCTTC.

This clone was seen many times. The chain couples TRBV6-5 to TRBJ1-1, with TRBD1 matching over 8 bases. There are 13 residues in the CDR3. Looked up from germline, CDR1 is MNHEY and CDR2 is SVGAGI. The ends lost 5 bases at V and 6 bases at J; junction bases unmatched: 5. The CDR3 loop is CASSNVQGAEAFF. The CDR3 DNA reads as TGTGCCAGCAGTAACGTACAGGGGGCTGAAGCTTTCTTT.

This clone has just a few counts. This CDR3 reads CASSQVLGQGAGGELFF. CDR3 in DNA: TGCGCCAGCAGCCAAGTTTTGGGACAGGGGGCCGGCGGGGAGCTGTTTTTT. This chain connects TRBV4-3 to TRBJ2-2, with 12 bases identical to TRBD1. The germline V gene has CDR1 LGHNA and CDR2 YSLEER. After removal of 1 base from V and 7 bases from J, the junction contained 7 bases not matched to a gene. The CDR3 sequence is 17 residues long.

The V gene is TRBV2, the J gene TRBJ2-7; 11 nucleotides line up with TRBD2. CDR3 length equals 16 residues. Germline CDR1 SNHLY, CDR2 FYNNEI. With 5 bases clipped from V and 5 bases from J, the junction kept 11 bases outside the gene matches. CDR3 sequence (DNA): TGTGCCAGCAGTCGGAAATCTACTAGCGGGGGAAACGAGCAGTACTTC. This translates into CASSRKSTSGGNEQYF.

A remark on this clone: One end of the junction does not line up with germline, which may come from a read error. J is TRBJ2-1 and V is TRBV7-7; TRBD1 is a possible D gene (6 bases). The CDR3 runs 15 residues. Germline-derived CDR1 and CDR2 are SSHAT and FNYEAQ (reference sequence). The DNA for the CDR3 is TGTGCTAGCAGCTTGAGCTGGACAGTCTACAATGAGCAGTTCTTC. It yields the protein CASSLSWTVYNEQFF.

V is TRBV5-6 and J is TRBJ2-5; 11 bases agree with TRBD2. CDR1 and CDR2 from the germline V gene are SGHDT and YYEEEE. The ends lost 1 base at V and 7 bases at J; junction bases unmatched: 12. The CDR3 extends over 17 amino acids. The CDR3 bases are TGTGCCAGCAGCTTGTCGACTAGCGGGGCCTCAAGGGGGACCCAGTACTTC. Amino acids: CASSLSTSGASRGTQYF.